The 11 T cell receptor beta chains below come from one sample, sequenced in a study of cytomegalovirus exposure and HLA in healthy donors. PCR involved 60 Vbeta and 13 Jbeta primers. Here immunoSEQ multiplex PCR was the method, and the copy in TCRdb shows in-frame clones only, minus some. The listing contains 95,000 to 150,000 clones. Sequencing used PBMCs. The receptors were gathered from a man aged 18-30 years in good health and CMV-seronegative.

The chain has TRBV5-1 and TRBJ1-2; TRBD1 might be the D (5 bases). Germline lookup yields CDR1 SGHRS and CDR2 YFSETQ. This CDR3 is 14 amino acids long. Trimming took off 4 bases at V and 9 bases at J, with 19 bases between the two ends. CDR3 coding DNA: TGCGCCAGCAGCCCGGACATCTCTATGGGGAGCTACACCTTC. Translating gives CASSPDISMGSYTF.

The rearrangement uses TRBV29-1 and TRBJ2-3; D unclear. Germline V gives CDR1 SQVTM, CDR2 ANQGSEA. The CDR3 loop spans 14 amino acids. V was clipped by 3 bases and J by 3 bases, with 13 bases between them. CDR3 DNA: TGCAGCGTTGACCTGGCGGCAAGTACAGATACGCAGTATTTT. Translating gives CSVDLAASTDTQYF.

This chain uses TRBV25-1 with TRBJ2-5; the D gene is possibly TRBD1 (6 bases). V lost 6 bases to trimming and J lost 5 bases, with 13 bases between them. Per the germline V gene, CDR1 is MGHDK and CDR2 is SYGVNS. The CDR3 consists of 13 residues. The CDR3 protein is CASRQGVQETQYF. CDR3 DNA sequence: TGTGCCAGCAGACAGGGAGTGCAGGAGACCCAGTACTTC.

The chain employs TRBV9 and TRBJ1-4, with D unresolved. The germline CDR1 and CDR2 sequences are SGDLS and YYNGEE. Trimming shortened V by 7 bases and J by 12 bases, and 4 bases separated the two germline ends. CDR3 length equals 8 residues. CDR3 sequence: CASGELFF. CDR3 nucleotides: TGTGCCAGCGGAGAACTGTTTTTT.

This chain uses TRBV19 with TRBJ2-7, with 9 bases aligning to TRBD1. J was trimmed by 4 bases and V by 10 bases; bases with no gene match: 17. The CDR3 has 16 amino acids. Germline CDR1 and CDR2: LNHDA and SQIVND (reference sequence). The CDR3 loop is CATSRSGTGTPYEQYF. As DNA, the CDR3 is TGTGCCACCTCGCGTTCCGGGACAGGGACACCTTACGAGCAGTACTTC.

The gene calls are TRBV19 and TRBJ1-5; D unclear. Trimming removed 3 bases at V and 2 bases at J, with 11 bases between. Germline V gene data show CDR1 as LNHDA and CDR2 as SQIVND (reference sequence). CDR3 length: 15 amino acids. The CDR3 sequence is CASSIGDLGNQPQHF. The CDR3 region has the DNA TGTGCCAGTAGTATCGGGGATCTAGGCAATCAGCCCCAGCATTTT. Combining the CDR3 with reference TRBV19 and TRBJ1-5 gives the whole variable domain DGGITQSPKYLFRKEGQNVTLSCEQNLNHDAMYWYRQDPGQGLRLIYYSQIVNDFQKGDIAEGYSVSREKKESFPLTVTSAQKNPTAFYLCASSIGDLGNQPQHFGDGTRLSIL.

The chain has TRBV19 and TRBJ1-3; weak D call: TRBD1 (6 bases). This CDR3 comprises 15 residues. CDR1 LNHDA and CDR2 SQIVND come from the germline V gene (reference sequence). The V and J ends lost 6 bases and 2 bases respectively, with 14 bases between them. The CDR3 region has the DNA TGTGCCAGTAGGAACAGGGCGAGTACTGGAAACACCATATATTTT. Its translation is CASRNRASTGNTIYF.

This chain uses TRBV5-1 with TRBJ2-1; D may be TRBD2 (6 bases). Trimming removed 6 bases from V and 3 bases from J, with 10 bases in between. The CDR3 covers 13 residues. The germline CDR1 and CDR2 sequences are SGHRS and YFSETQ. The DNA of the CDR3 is TGCGCCAGCACAATTAGCGGCTACAATGAGCAGTTCTTC. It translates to CASTISGYNEQFF. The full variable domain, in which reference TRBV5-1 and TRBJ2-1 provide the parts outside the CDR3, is KAGVTQTPRYLIKTRGQQVTLSCSPISGHRSVSWYQQTPGQGLQFLFEYFSETQRNKGNFPGRFSGRQFSNSRSEMNVSTLELGDSALYLCASTISGYNEQFFGPGTRLTVL.

In DNA, the CDR3 is TGTGCCAGCGGGAGCGGGACGGAGAATGAAAAACTGTTTTTT. It specifies CASGSGTENEKLFF. This chain uses TRBV7-9 with TRBJ1-4; maybe TRBD1 (5 bases). The V gene lost 8 bases and the J gene lost 5 bases, with 15 bases spanning the gap. The CDR3 has 14 amino acids. CDR1 is SEHNR, CDR2 FQNEAQ, per germline (reference sequence).

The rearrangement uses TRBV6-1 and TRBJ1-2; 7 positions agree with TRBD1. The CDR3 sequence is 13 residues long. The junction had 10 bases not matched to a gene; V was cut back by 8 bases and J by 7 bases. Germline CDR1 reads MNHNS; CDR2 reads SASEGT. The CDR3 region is CASEARGVLGYTF. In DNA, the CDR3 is TGTGCCAGCGAAGCCAGGGGGGTTCTTGGCTACACCTTC.

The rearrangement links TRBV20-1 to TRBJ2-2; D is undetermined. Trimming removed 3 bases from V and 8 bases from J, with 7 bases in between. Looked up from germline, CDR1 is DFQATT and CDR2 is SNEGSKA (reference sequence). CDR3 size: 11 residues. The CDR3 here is CSARTQGELFF. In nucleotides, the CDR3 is TGCAGTGCTAGGACTCAAGGGGAGCTGTTTTTT.